The following is a T cell receptor beta chain sequence with its context. This sample was taken from a study of PD-1 and CTLA-4 blockade in melanoma. The protocol was immunoSEQ multiplex PCR, while the TCRdb copy is restricted to in-frame clones and leaves out a portion. The table lists about 21,000 clones, about 91% of them singletons. Sample: CD8+ T cells from peripheral blood, taken before anti-PD-1 treatment. This clonotype was obtained from a human donor with melanoma.

CDR3 DNA: TGTGCCACCAGCAGAGATCCCTGGGGACAGGGGAGCGAGACCCAGTACTTC. Residues: CATSRDPWGQGSETQYF. V usage is TRBV15 and J usage is TRBJ2-5; TRBD1 agrees at 10 bases. CDR3 length equals 17 residues. V trimming: 0 bases; J trimming: 5 bases; junction bases outside the gene matches: 9. Germline values: CDR1 LNHNV, CDR2 YYDKDF (reference sequence).